This TCR beta chain stems from a study of CD8+CD57+ T cells in acquired aplastic anemia. Profiling of TCR beta VDJ combinations and CDR3 sequences used genomic DNA as template. MiXCR, applied by TCRdb to the reads, yields one record per CDR3 protein. The data show 200,000 or so distinct CDR3 sequences, under 70% seen once. CDR3 length equals 14 residues. Germline lookup yields CDR1 DFQATT and CDR2 SNEGSKA (reference sequence). V shed 4 bases and J shed 0 bases, with 12 bases lying between them. The rearrangement links TRBV20-1 to TRBJ1-2; unclear D gene. Sequencing was done on a sample of sorted CD4+, CD8+, or CD8+CD57+ T cells (not recorded which) from PBMCs. The receptor comes from a human donor with severe aplastic anemia or a healthy control (not recorded which). For the CDR3, the DNA is TGCAGTGCTATAGATGGAGAGTCTAACTATGGCTACACCTTC. Protein sequence: CSAIDGESNYGYTF.